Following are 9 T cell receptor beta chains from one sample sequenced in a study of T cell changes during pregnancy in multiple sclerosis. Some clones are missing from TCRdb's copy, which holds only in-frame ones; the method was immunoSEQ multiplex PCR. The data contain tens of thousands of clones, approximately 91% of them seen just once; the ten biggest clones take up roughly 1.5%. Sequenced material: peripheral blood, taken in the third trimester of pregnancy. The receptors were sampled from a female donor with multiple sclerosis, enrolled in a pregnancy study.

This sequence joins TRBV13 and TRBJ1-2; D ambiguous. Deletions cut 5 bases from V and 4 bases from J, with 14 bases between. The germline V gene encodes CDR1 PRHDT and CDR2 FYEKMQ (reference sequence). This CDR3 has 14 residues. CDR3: CASSPLEEPYGYTF. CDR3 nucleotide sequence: TGTGCCAGCAGCCCCCTCGAGGAGCCCTATGGCTACACCTTC.

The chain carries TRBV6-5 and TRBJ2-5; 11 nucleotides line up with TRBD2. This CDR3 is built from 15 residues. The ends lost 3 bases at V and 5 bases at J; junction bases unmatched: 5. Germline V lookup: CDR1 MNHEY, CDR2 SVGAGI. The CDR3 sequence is CASSYGSGGGETQYF. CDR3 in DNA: TGTGCCAGCAGTTATGGTAGCGGGGGGGGTGAGACCCAGTACTTC.

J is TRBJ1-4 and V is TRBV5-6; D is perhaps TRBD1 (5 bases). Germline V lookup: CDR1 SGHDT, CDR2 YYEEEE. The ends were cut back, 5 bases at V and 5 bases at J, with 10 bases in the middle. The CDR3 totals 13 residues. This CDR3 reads CASRGGRNEKLFF. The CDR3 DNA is TGTGCCAGCAGGGGGGGGAGGAATGAAAAACTGTTTTTT. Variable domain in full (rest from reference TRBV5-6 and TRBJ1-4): DAGVTQSPTHLIKTRGQQVTLRCSPKSGHDTVSWYQQALGQGPQFIFQYYEEEERQRGNFPDRFSGHQFPNYSSELNVNALLLGDSALYLCASRGGRNEKLFFGSGTQLSVL.

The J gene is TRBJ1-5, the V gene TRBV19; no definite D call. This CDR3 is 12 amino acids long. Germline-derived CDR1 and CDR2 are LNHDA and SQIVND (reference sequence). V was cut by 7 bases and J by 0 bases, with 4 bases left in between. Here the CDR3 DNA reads TGTGCCAGTACGGGTAGCAATCAGCCCCAGCATTTT. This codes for CASTGSNQPQHF.

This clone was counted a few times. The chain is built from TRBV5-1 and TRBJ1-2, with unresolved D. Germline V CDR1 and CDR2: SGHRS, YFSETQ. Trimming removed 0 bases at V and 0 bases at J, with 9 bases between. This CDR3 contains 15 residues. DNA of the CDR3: TGCGCCAGCAGCTTGGGGTCAGGCTCTAACTATGGCTACACCTTC. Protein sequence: CASSLGSGSNYGYTF.

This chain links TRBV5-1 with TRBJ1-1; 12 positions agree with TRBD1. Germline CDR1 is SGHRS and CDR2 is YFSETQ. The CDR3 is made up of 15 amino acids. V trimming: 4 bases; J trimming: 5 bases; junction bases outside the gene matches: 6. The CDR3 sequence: CASSLEGQGATEAFF. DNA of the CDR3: TGCGCCAGCAGCCTCGAGGGACAGGGGGCAACTGAAGCTTTCTTT.

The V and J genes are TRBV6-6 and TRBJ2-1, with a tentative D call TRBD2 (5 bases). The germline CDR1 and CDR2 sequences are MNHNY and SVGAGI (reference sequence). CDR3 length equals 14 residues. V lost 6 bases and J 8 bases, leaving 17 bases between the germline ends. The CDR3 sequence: CASRELDIRDEQFF. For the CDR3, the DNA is TGTGCCAGCAGGGAACTAGATATACGAGATGAGCAGTTCTTC.

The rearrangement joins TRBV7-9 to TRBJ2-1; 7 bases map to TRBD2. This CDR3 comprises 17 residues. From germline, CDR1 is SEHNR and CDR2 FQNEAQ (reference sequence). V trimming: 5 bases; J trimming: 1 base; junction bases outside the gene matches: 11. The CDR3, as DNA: TGTGCCAGCAGCCCCCCGGAAGGCGGGGGATCCTACAATGAGCAGTTCTTC. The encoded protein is CASSPPEGGGSYNEQFF.

The CDR3 is CASSIRGGRYTEAFF. DNA for the CDR3: TGTGCCAGCAGTATCCGAGGTGGCCGCTACACTGAAGCTTTCTTT. The chain is built from TRBV6-5 and TRBJ1-1; no definite D call. The CDR3 runs 15 residues. The germline V gene has CDR1 MNHEY and CDR2 SVGAGI. V dropped 5 bases and J dropped 3 bases, with 16 bases sitting between them.